The 14 T cell receptor beta chains below come from one sample, sequenced in a study of OX40 agonist ivuxolimab in advanced cancers. Here immunoSEQ multiplex PCR was the method, and the copy in TCRdb shows in-frame clones only, minus some. The sample has around 95,000 clones, roughly 90% seen once. This specimen was CD4+ or CD8+ T cells sorted from blood, taken in a trial of the OX40 agonist ivuxolimab. The receptors here all came from an adult with an advanced solid tumor such as melanoma, head and neck, liver or kidney cancer.

The chain employs TRBV6-1 and TRBJ1-4, with TRBD1 as a possible D gene (5 bases). Germline lookup yields CDR1 MNHNS and CDR2 SASEGT. Trimming cost V 0 bases and J 6 bases, with 14 bases left between them. This CDR3 has 16 amino acids. CDR3 region: CASSEAGRLGHEKLFF. CDR3 coding DNA: TGTGCCAGCAGTGAAGCAGGCAGGCTGGGGCATGAAAAACTGTTTTTT.

This chain links TRBV9 with TRBJ1-2, with a possible D match to TRBD1 (5 bases). V gave up 0 bases and J gave up 7 bases, with 10 bases separating them. The CDR3 totals 13 residues. Germline CDR1 and CDR2: SGDLS and YYNGEE. CDR3 amino acids: CASSVDQGGGYTF. In nucleotides, the CDR3 is TGTGCCAGCAGCGTAGACCAGGGTGGTGGCTACACCTTC.

The CDR3 loop reads CASSIAGGSYNEQFF. The DNA for the CDR3 is TGTGCCAGTAGTATAGCAGGGGGCTCCTACAATGAGCAGTTCTTC. The chain combines TRBV19 with TRBJ2-1; 7 bases are a match to TRBD1. CDR1 is LNHDA, CDR2 SQIVND, per germline (reference sequence). The ends lost 1 base at V and 0 bases at J; junction bases unmatched: 0. The CDR3 extends over 15 amino acids.

This clone was found a few times. The gene calls are TRBV2 and TRBJ1-5; D is uncertain. Germline CDR1 and CDR2: SNHLY and FYNNEI. Trimming shortened V by 3 bases and J by 11 bases, and 14 bases separated the two germline ends. This CDR3 spans 13 amino acids. CDR3 loop: CASSDGGILSQHF. As DNA, the CDR3 is TGTGCCAGCAGTGACGGAGGGATACTGTCCCAGCATTTT.

This rearrangement joins TRBV27 to TRBJ2-1; D may be TRBD1 (6 bases). This CDR3 contains 15 residues. Per the germline V gene, CDR1 is MNHEY and CDR2 is SMNVEV (reference sequence). The V and J ends lost 6 bases and 3 bases respectively, with 15 bases between them. In DNA form, the CDR3 reads TGTGCCAGCAGGACCGTCAGGGGCTTCTACAATGAGCAGTTCTTC. This encodes CASRTVRGFYNEQFF.

This sequence joins TRBV9 and TRBJ2-3, with 9 nucleotides matching TRBD1. Looked up from germline, CDR1 is SGDLS and CDR2 is YYNGEE. The junction had 5 bases not matched to a gene; V was cut back by 2 bases and J by 4 bases. The CDR3 length is 15 residues. CDR3 nucleotides: TGTGCCAGCAGCGTGGACACAGGGGGCGCAGATACGCAGTATTTT. It translates to CASSVDTGGADTQYF.

The chain employs TRBV28 and TRBJ1-4; tentative D call: TRBD1 (6 bases). The ends were cut back, 5 bases at V and 8 bases at J, with 18 bases in the middle. The CDR3 is 15 residues long. Germline V lookup: CDR1 MDHEN, CDR2 SYDVKM. CDR3 loop: CASSAPGGGREKLFF. The DNA for the CDR3 is TGTGCCAGCAGTGCCCCTGGGGGGGGGCGGGAAAAACTGTTTTTT.

The chain is built from TRBV7-2 and TRBJ1-4, with a tentative D call TRBD1 (5 bases). The ends were cut back, 5 bases at V and 6 bases at J, with 19 bases in the middle. CDR3 size: 16 residues. CDR1 is SGHTA, CDR2 FQGNSA, per germline. CDR3 region: CASSPGVRDGDEKLFF. The CDR3 DNA follows: TGTGCCAGCAGCCCGGGGGTGCGGGACGGTGATGAAAAACTGTTTTTT.

A few counts support this clone. The chain employs TRBV7-6 and TRBJ2-7, with D hard to call. The V end lost 1 base, the J end lost 2 bases, and 3 bases lay between the germline ends. The germline V gene has CDR1 SGHVS and CDR2 FNYEAQ. The CDR3 sequence is 12 residues long. Here the CDR3 DNA reads TGTGCCAGCAGCTTAGTCCCCTACGAGCAGTACTTC. Translated, it gives CASSLVPYEQYF.

The chain recombines TRBV9 with TRBJ2-3, with a tentative D call TRBD1 (5 bases). V was shortened by 0 bases and J by 0 bases, with 8 bases between the two germline ends. The CDR3 is made up of 15 amino acids. The V gene's germline CDR1 is SGDLS and CDR2 YYNGEE. The CDR3: CASSVVGQSTDTQYF. DNA for the CDR3: TGTGCCAGCAGCGTAGTGGGGCAGAGCACAGATACGCAGTATTTT.

This chain connects TRBV19 to TRBJ1-5; D is uncertain. Germline CDR1 LNHDA, CDR2 SQIVND (reference sequence). Trimming cost V 3 bases and J 5 bases, with 8 bases left between them. The CDR3 contains 13 residues. The CDR3 nucleotides read TGTGCCAGTAGTATTTCTGGGGATCAGCCCCAGCATTTT. As protein: CASSISGDQPQHF.

The J gene is TRBJ1-3, the V gene TRBV15, with D unclear. The ends were cut back, 6 bases at V and 0 bases at J, with 24 bases in the middle. CDR1 LNHNV and CDR2 YYDKDF come from the germline V gene (reference sequence). The CDR3 runs to 19 residues. CDR3 DNA: TGTGCCACCAGAAACGGCCTTGTGACGGGCCTGTCCTCTGGAAACACCATATATTTT. This gives the protein CATRNGLVTGLSSGNTIYF.

The chain uses TRBV30 and TRBJ1-5, with a tentative D call TRBD1 (5 bases). Germline CDR1 GTSNPN, CDR2 SVGIG (reference sequence). Trimming took 2 bases from V and 7 from J, leaving 12 bases between them. The CDR3 has 13 amino acids. The CDR3, as DNA: TGTGCCTGGAGTATGGGGGGGGAACAGCCCCAGCATTTT. It translates to CAWSMGGEQPQHF. Based on the CDR3 plus reference TRBV30 and TRBJ1-5, the full variable domain is SQTIHQWPATLVQPVGSPLSLECTVEGTSNPNLYWYRQAAGRGLQLLFYSVGIGQISSEVPQNLSASRPQDRQFILSSKKLLLSDSGFYLCAWSMGGEQPQHFGDGTRLSIL.

The rearrangement joins TRBV18 to TRBJ2-5; the D gene is possibly TRBD2 (6 bases). CDR1 and CDR2 (germline): KGHSH, LQKENI. V shed 1 base and J shed 1 base, with 10 bases lying between them. This CDR3 is 15 amino acids long. CDR3 nucleotides: TGTGCCAGCTCACCACGAAGGGGAGGCCAAGAGACCCAGTACTTC. It yields the protein CASSPRRGGQETQYF.